The text below deals with one T cell receptor beta chain. It lacks a known antigen. The germline gene is not matched at one end of the junction; a read error may be the cause. Donors were patients with localized lung adenocarcinoma, a subtype of non-small cell lung cancer. The samples were taken from the centers of localized lung adenocarcinomas. For TCR repertoire analysis, CD4+ T cells from tumor tissue were profiled separately from CD8+ T cells. This specimen comes from a study of CD4 and CD8 cells across lung adenocarcinoma regions (dated by TCRdb to the late 2010s). The study in broad terms: To look at intratumor heterogeneity in the T cell receptor repertoire, the study compared tumor centers against tumor margins.

Preparation of the library involved PCR. The instrument given in TCRdb is HiSeq X Ten. TCRdb redid the processing of the public reads, applying fastp at Q25 and MiXCR, and retained in-frame beta chains. Each CDR3 protein gets just one entry, which takes the most common genes and DNA from the rows behind it. The sample table contains 4,500 to 6,500 distinct CDR3 sequences; only one count was recorded for about 62% of them. Jointly, the top ten make up approximately 20% of the sample. The CDR3 measures 14 amino acids from cysteine to phenylalanine. Just CDR3 DNA is preserved here, 42 bases in frame from base 1. CDR1 and CDR2 (MNHNS, SASEGT) derive from the germline V gene.

Here the chain combines TRBV6-1 and TRBJ2-1, with 10 middle bases fitting TRBD1. What was sequenced was CD4+ T cells from the center of a lung tumor. What this sample's cell subset or site label stands for: tumor center region. The TCR comes from a female donor with lung adenocarcinoma. The CD4 and CD8 labels of this study may be unreliable. The DNA sequence is given as TGTGCCAGCAGTCCGGGACAGGGGAACGATGAGCAGTTTTTT. The translation is CASSPGQGNDEQFF.